The TCR beta chain described here comes from a study of CD8 T cells in ankylosing spondylitis. V was pared by 5 bases and J by 3 bases, with 9 bases between. The CDR3 consists of 13 residues. The germline V gene has CDR1 SGHTA and CDR2 FQGTGA. General study points: Ankylosing spondylitis blood seemed to carry a telltale TCR beta motif made of seven or eight highly homologous variants. Clones linked with disease were CD8+ and fairly uncommon in the peripheral blood. Before this, some motif variants had been reported in reactive arthritis synovial fluid and blood.

This clonotype was counted only a few times. The antigen remains unidentified. Libraries of TCR beta came from quantitative 5'-RACE with molecular barcodes. One entry per CDR3 protein, called by TCRdb with MiXCR from the 5' RACE reads. The sample holds around 120,000 distinct CDR3 sequences, roughly an eighth seen once. The material sequenced was blood, either unsorted or a sorted T cell fraction (not recorded which). This clonotype was sampled from a female donor with ankylosing spondylitis or in good health (not recorded which). The rearrangement links TRBV7-3 to TRBJ2-3, with a possible D match to TRBD1 (6 bases). The CDR3 bases are TGTGCCAGCAGCATCACAGGGACAGATACGCAGTATTTT. Residues: CASSITGTDTQYF.